This T cell receptor (beta chain) derives from a study of CD8+ T cells in alopecia areata. Study details: Tofacitinib administration persisted for 6 to 18 months, succeeded by 6 months off drug.

Study-level results: Greater clonality was observed in lesional scalp samples, especially alopecia totalis/universalis, versus normal scalp. Patients shared TCRs less clearly than mice did, possibly owing to HLA.

Lesional scalp tissue (obtained by punch biopsy) and peripheral blood were collected from alopecia areata patients. Extracted RNA was reverse transcribed into cDNA, the sequencing template. Clones were read by immunoSEQ multiplex PCR, and TCRdb kept only the in-frame ones, dropping some. The table lists approximately 100,000 clones, roughly 47% of them singletons. Remarks on this clone: Its matching antigen is unknown.

This TCR was sampled from a human donor with alopecia areata. Sequencing was carried out using CD4+ T cells sorted from blood.

The CDR3 loop is CASSQDLGVESYTF. In DNA form, the CDR3 reads TGTGCCAGCAGCCAAGATCTGGGGGTAGAGAGCTACACCTTC. The chain combines TRBV4-2 with TRBJ1-2; a weak D match, TRBD1 (5 bases). The CDR3 consists of 14 residues. Looked up from germline, CDR1 is LGHNA and CDR2 is YNFKEQ. V dropped 0 bases and J dropped 9 bases, with 14 bases sitting between them.